The rows below give T cell receptor beta chains drawn from one sample of a study of OX40 agonist ivuxolimab in advanced cancers. Clones were read by immunoSEQ multiplex PCR, and TCRdb kept only the in-frame ones, dropping some. In the table there are about 80,000 clones, 84% of which are singletons. Sequenced material: CD4+ or CD8+ T cells sorted from blood, taken in a trial of the OX40 agonist ivuxolimab. These receptors were taken from an adult with an advanced solid tumor such as melanoma, head and neck, liver or kidney cancer. The CDR3 runs from the conserved cysteine through the conserved F or W. Each record gives: V gene, J gene, clone size, D gene, CDR3 DNA, CDR3 protein. A D gene is named only where the DNA matches it firmly. Clone size is stated in some rows and not others, as once, few, many or a class when expanded.

V: TRBV19; J: TRBJ2-1; size: NA; D: TRBD1; DNA: TGTGCCAGTAGTAATCCCCGGGACAGGACTTACAATGAGCAGTTCTTC; CDR3: CASSNPRDRTYNEQFF
V: TRBV6-5; J: TRBJ1-3; size: NA; D: NA; DNA: TGTGCCATCATGCCCACTTCTGGAAACACCATATATTTT; CDR3: CAIMPTSGNTIYF
V: TRBV13; J: TRBJ1-4; size: NA; D: NA; DNA: TGTGCCAGCAGCTTAGGGGCAACTAATGAAAAACTGTTTTTT; CDR3: CASSLGATNEKLFF
V: TRBV7-6; J: TRBJ2-2; size: NA; D: TRBD1; DNA: TGTGCCAGCAGCTTAAGCGGCGGACAGGGCGCCGGGGAGCTGTTTTTT; CDR3: CASSLSGGQGAGELFF
V: TRBV5-1; J: TRBJ2-5; size: NA; D: TRBD1; DNA: TGCGCCAGCAGCCCAGGACAGGGGTGGGAGACCCAGTACTTC; CDR3: CASSPGQGWETQYF
V: TRBV11-3; J: TRBJ2-7; size: few; D: TRBD2; DNA: TGTGCCAGCAGCTTTGCGGGAGGAGGCGAGCAGTACTTC; CDR3: CASSFAGGGEQYF
V: TRBV19; J: TRBJ2-3; size: medium-sized; D: TRBD2; DNA: TGTGCCAGTAGTCTTTGGGAGGGCCAGGATACGCAGTATTTT; CDR3: CASSLWEGQDTQYF
V: TRBV18; J: TRBJ2-3; size: NA; D: NA; DNA: TGTGCCAGCTCACCCGGACGAACGGGGGTGGGGGCAGATACGCAGTATTTT; CDR3: CASSPGRTGVGADTQYF
V: TRBV13; J: TRBJ2-3; size: once; D: NA; DNA: TGTGCCAGCAGCACCTCCTCGTGGGGGGCTATGACAGATACGCAGTATTTT; CDR3: CASSTSSWGAMTDTQYF
V: TRBV5-1; J: TRBJ2-1; size: few; D: NA; DNA: TGCGCCAGCAGCCTGCAGGGGGGCGTACTTAATGAGCAGTTCTTC; CDR3: CASSLQGGVLNEQFF
V: TRBV30; J: TRBJ1-1; size: NA; D: TRBD1; DNA: TGTGCCTGGAAGGGGGGACAGTCACCGAACACTGAAGCTTTCTTT; CDR3: CAWKGGQSPNTEAFF